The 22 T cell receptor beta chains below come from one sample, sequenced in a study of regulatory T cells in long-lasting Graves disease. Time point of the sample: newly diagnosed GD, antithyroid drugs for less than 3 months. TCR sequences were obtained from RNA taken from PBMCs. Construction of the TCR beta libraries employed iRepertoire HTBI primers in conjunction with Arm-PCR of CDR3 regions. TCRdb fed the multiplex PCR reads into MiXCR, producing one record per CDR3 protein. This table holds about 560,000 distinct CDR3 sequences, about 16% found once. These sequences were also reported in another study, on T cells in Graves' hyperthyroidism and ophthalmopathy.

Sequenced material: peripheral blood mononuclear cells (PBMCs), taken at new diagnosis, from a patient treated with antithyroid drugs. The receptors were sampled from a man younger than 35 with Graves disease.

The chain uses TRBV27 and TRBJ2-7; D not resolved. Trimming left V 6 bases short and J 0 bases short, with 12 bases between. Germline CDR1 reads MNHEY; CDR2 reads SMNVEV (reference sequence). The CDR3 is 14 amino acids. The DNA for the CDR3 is TGTGCCAGCAGCCGTGTCCGGACCTCCTACGAGCAGTACTTC. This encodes CASSRVRTSYEQYF.

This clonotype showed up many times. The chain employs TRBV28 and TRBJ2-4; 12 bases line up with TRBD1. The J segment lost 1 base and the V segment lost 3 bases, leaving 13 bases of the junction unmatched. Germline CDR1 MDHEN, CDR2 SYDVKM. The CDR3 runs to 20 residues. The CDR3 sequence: CASSFTPGTGGLVAKNIQYF. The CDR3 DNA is TGTGCCAGCAGTTTTACCCCCGGGACAGGGGGCCTCGTTGCCAAAAACATTCAGTACTTC. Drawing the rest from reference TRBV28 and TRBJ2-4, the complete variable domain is DVKVTQSSRYLVKRTGEKVFLECVQDMDHENMFWYRQDPGLGLRLIYFSYDVKMKEKGDIPEGYSVSREKKERFSLILESASTNQTSMYLCASSFTPGTGGLVAKNIQYFGAGTRLSVL.

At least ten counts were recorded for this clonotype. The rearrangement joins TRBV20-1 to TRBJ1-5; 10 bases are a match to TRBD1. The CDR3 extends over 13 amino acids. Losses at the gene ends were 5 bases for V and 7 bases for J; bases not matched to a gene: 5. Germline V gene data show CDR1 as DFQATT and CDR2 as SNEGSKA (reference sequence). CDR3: CSAVTGGGQPQHF. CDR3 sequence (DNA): TGCAGTGCTGTGACAGGGGGCGGACAGCCCCAGCATTTT.

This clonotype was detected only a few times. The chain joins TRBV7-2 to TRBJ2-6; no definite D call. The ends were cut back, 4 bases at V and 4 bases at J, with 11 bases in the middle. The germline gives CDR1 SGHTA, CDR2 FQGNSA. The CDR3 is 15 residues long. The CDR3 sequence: CASSYLVPGANVLTF. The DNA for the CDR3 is TGTGCCAGCAGCTATCTAGTTCCCGGGGCCAACGTCCTGACTTTC.

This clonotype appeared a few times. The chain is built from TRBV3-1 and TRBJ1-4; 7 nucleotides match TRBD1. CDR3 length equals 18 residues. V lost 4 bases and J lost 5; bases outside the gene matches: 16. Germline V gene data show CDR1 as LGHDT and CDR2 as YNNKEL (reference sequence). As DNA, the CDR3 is TGTGCCAGCAGCCTAGCCGGGACAGCCACACCGTTGAATGAAAAACTGTTTTTT. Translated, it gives CASSLAGTATPLNEKLFF.

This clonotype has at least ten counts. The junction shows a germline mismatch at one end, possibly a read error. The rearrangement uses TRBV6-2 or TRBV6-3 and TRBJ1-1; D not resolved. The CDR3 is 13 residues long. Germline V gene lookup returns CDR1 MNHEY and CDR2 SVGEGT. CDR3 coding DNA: TGTGCCAGCACTTACGGGATGAACACTGAAGCTTTCTTT. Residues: CASTYGMNTEAFF.

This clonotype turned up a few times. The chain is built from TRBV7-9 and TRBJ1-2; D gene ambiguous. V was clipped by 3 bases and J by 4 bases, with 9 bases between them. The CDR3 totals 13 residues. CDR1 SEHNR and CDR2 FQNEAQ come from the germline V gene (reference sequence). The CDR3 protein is CASSFAGLYGYTF. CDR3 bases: TGTGCCAGCAGCTTCGCAGGCCTCTATGGCTACACCTTC.

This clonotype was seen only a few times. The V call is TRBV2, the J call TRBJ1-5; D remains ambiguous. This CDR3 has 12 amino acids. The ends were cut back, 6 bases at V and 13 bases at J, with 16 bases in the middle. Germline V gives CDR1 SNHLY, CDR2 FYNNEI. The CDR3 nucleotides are TGTGCCAGCAGCCCAGTCCAGAGCTCGCAGCATTTT. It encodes CASSPVQSSQHF.

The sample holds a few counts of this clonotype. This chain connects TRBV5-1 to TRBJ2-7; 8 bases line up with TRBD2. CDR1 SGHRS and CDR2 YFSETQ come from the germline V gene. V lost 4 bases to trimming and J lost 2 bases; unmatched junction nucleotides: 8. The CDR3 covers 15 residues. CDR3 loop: CASSMLAGRAYEQYF. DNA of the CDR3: TGCGCCAGCAGCATGCTAGCGGGTAGAGCCTACGAGCAGTACTTC.

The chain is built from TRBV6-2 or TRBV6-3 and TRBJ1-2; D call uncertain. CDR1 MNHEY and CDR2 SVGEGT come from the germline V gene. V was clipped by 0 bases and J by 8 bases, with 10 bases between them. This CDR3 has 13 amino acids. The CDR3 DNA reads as TGTGCCAGCAGTTACTCGTCGGCGGGCGGCTACACCTTC. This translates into CASSYSSAGGYTF.

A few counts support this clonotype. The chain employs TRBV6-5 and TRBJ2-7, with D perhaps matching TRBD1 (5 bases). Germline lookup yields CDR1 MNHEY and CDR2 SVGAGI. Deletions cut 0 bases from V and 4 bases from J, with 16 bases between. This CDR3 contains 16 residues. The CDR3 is CASSYSITGQKYEQYF. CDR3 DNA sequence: TGTGCCAGCAGTTACTCGATTACCGGACAAAAATACGAGCAGTACTTC.

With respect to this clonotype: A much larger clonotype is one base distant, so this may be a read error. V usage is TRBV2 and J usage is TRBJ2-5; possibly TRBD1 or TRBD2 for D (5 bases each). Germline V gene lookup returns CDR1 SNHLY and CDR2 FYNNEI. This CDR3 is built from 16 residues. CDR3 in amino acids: CASSPGTTRYHETQYF. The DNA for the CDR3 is TGTGCCAGCAGCCCAGGGACGACGCGATACCATGAGACCCAGTACTTC.

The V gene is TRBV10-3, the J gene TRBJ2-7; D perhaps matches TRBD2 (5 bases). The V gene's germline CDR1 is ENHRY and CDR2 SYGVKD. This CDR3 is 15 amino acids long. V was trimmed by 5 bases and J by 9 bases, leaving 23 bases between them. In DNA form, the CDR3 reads TGTGCCATCAGTCCCGACTGGGATGGGAGTCGGGGGCAGTACTTC. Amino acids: CAISPDWDGSRGQYF.

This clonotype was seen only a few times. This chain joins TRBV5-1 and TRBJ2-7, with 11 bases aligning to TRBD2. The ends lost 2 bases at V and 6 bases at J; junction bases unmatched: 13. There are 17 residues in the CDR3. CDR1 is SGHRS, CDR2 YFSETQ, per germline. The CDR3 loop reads CASSFRGLAGVESEQYF. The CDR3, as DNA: TGCGCCAGCAGCTTCCGAGGACTAGCGGGCGTAGAGTCCGAGCAGTACTTC.

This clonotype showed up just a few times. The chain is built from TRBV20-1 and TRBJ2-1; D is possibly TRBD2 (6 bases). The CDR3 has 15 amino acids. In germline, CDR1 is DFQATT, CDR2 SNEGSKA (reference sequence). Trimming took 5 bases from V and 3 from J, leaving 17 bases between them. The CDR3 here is CSAPNAGRDYNEQFF. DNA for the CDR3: TGCAGTGCTCCTAATGCTGGGCGGGACTACAATGAGCAGTTCTTC.

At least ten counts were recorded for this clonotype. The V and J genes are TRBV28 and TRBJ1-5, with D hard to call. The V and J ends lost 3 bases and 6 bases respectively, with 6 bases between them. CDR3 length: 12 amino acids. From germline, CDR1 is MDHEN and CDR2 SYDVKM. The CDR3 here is CASSFWSQPQHF. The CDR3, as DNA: TGTGCCAGCAGTTTCTGGAGTCAGCCCCAGCATTTT.

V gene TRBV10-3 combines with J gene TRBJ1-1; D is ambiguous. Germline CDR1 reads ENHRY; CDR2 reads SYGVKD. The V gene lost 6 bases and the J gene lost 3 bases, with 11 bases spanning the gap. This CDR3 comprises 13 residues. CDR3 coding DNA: TGTGCCATCAGGCCTAGTGTGGACACTGAAGCTTTCTTT. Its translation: CAIRPSVDTEAFF.

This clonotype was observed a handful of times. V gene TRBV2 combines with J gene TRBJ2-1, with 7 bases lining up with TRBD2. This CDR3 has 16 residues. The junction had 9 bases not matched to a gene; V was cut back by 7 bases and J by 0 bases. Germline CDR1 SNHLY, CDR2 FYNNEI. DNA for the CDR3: TGTGCCAGCATCACGCAAGCGGGAAGCTCCTACAATGAGCAGTTCTTC. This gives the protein CASITQAGSSYNEQFF.

Here the CDR3 DNA reads TGTGCCTGGGGTCCCCTAGGTCGAGGAAATGGCTACACCTTC. Protein product: CAWGPLGRGNGYTF. This chain connects TRBV30 to TRBJ1-2; unclear D gene. Germline V gene lookup returns CDR1 GTSNPN and CDR2 SVGIG (reference sequence). Trimming left V 5 bases short and J 6 bases short, with 19 bases between. This CDR3 spans 14 amino acids.

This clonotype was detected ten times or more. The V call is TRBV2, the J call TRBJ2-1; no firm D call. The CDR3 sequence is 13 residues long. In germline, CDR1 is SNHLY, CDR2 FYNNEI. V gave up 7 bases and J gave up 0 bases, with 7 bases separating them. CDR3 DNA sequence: TGTGCCAGCACGAGAAGCTCCTACAATGAGCAGTTCTTC. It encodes CASTRSSYNEQFF. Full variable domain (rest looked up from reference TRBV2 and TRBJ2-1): EPEVTQTPSHQVTQMGQEVILRCVPISNHLYFYWYRQILGQKVEFLVSFYNNEISEKSEIFDDQFSVERPDGSNFTLKIRSTKLEDSAMYFCASTRSSYNEQFFGPGTRLTVL.

CDR3 nucleotides: TGTGCCAGCAGCTTGTTGGCGAAGGGGGCCGGGGAGCTGTTTTTT. This codes for CASSLLAKGAGELFF. The chain carries TRBV5-6 and TRBJ2-2; possible D gene TRBD1, 6 bases. Between the trimmed V and J ends, which lost 1 base and 6 bases, there was a span of 13 bases. This CDR3 spans 15 amino acids. Germline values: CDR1 SGHDT, CDR2 YYEEEE.

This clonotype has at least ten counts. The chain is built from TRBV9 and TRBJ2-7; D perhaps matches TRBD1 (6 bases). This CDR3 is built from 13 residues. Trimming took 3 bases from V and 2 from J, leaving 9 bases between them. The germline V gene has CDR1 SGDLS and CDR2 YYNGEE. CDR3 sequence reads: CASSAGHPYEQYF. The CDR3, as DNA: TGTGCCAGCAGCGCGGGACACCCCTACGAGCAGTACTTC. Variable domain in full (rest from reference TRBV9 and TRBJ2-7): DSGVTQTPKHLITATGQRVTLRCSPRSGDLSVYWYQQSLDQGLQFLIQYYNGEERAKGNILERFSAQQFPDLHSELNLSSLELGDSALYFCASSAGHPYEQYFGPGTRLTVT.